The rows below give T cell receptor beta chains drawn from one sample of a study of PD-L1 blockade in urothelial cancer. The assay was immunoSEQ multiplex PCR, and TCRdb's table has in-frame clones only and misses some. The data hold approximately 88,000 clones, with roughly 84% observed a single time. Material: PBMCs, obtained around atezolizumab (anti-PD-L1) treatment. These receptors were taken from a man aged 55 to 70 with urothelial cancer. Both conserved end residues are trimmed from each CDR3. The order of the fields is J gene, V gene, CDR3 protein.

TRBJ2-7 | TRBV4-3 | ASSQGYRELY
TRBJ1-5 | TRBV7-8 | ASSLAGYRGGVQNQPQH
TRBJ2-6 | TRBV4-3 | ASSPHLRQGSLSGANVLT
TRBJ1-2 | TRBV5-4 | ASSPGGPYGYT
TRBJ2-7 | TRBV7-9 | ASRNRVSYEQY
TRBJ2-5 | TRBV5-1 | ASSLAGTAKETQY
TRBJ2-7 | TRBV27 | ASSTLAGGPLY
TRBJ2-4 | TRBV19 | ASRSEKNIQY
TRBJ2-3 | TRBV4-2 | ASRRGGVADTQY
TRBJ1-4 | TRBV5-1 | ASSFRDISEKLF
TRBJ1-3 | TRBV15 | ATSRDRGPSGNTIY
TRBJ2-7 | TRBV5-6 | ASSPGTGGSYEQY
TRBJ2-1 | TRBV19 | ATKTSGGYNEQF
TRBJ1-1 | TRBV25-1 | ASSEYGQWNTEAF
TRBJ1-4 | TRBV11-2 | ASSWQGGANEKLF
TRBJ2-5 | TRBV5-8 | ASSSSSGGTQY
TRBJ2-7 | TRBV27 | ASRLQGAYEQY
TRBJ1-1 | TRBV18 | ASSPPRGGAGTEAF
TRBJ1-2 | TRBV28 | ASSPRTGGYYGYT
TRBJ1-3 | TRBV7-9 | ASSLEEGGSGNTIY
TRBJ2-1 | TRBV19 | ASSGPGHRTNEQF
TRBJ1-4 | TRBV7-2 | ASSPLGGTINEKLF
TRBJ2-7 | TRBV11-3 | ASSPGTSGTRLY
TRBJ2-2 | TRBV6-5 | ASTTGLNTGELF
TRBJ2-7 | TRBV6-5 | ASRTAGQGGFRQY
TRBJ1-2 | TRBV6-5 | ASGDREAFHGYT
TRBJ2-3 | TRBV4-1 | ASSQSGGTDTQY
TRBJ2-3 | TRBV6-4 | ASRGLAGGSDTQY
TRBJ2-7 | TRBV7-2 | ASSLTRQSSYEQY
TRBJ1-4 | TRBV9 | ASSAWLPGQPATNEKLF
TRBJ1-4 | TRBV18 | ASSQQEGDPEKLF
TRBJ2-7 | TRBV7-9 | ASSPWTGNSYEQY
TRBJ2-5 | TRBV5-5 | ASSLLRDRPRRETQY
TRBJ1-3 | TRBV30 | AWSATGQDRIGNTIY
TRBJ1-3 | TRBV9 | ASSPPPPDGVYSAIY
TRBJ1-1 | TRBV30 | AWSTVGQPAEAF
TRBJ2-5 | TRBV5-1 | ASSLGDREETQY
TRBJ1-4 | TRBV10-3 | AIRAGGTNEKLF
TRBJ2-7 | TRBV7-3 | ASSSSQGGEQY
TRBJ1-2 | TRBV2 | ASRGPYVGASYGYT
TRBJ2-1 | TRBV19 | ASSGQSLFNEQF
TRBJ1-1 | TRBV29-1 | SVDETGGMNTEAF
TRBJ2-1 | TRBV27 | ASSLMGAWNEQF
TRBJ1-6 | TRBV14 | ASRATGDSPLH
TRBJ2-7 | TRBV27 | ASGRNRLPYEQY
TRBJ1-4 | TRBV19 | ASMGGALNEKLF